This is a list of T cell receptor beta chains from one sample in a study of blood T cell repertoires in COVID-19. Clones were read by immunoSEQ multiplex PCR, and TCRdb kept only the in-frame ones, dropping some. This sample has 250,000 or so clones, with around 88% found just once. Material for sequencing was peripheral blood. Source of these receptors: a man older than 75 with acute or convalescent COVID-19. CDR3s include the opening cysteine and the closing phenylalanine or tryptophan. Some rows mark clone size as missing; the rest say once, few, many or name a class of expanded clone.

j_call | clone_size | v_call | cdr3_aa
TRBJ2-2 | - | TRBV6-1 | CASSELTNTGELFF
TRBJ1-2 | once | TRBV4-1 | CASSPQGNYGYTF
TRBJ2-7 | - | TRBV4-2 | CASSQDADRGKQYF
TRBJ1-2 | - | TRBV21-1 | CASSQGYLFYGYTF
TRBJ2-1 | - | TRBV7-8 | CASSLAEEGFEQFF
TRBJ2-1 | - | TRBV19 | CASSASTSGRGNEQFF
TRBJ1-1 | - | TRBV9 | CASSPQGQGRTEAFF
TRBJ2-7 | - | TRBV7-2 | CASSPGDRRTYEQYF
TRBJ1-1 | few | TRBV19 | CASSYRDTGPGAFF
TRBJ2-1 | - | TRBV19 | CASSLPRGLNNEQFF
TRBJ1-2 | - | TRBV13 | CASSMATGGLQNYGYTF
TRBJ2-1 | - | TRBV6-6 | CASRPRGEGNQFF
TRBJ2-5 | - | TRBV9 | CASSVWGGRGETQYF
TRBJ1-2 | - | TRBV4-3 | CASSHAWTGANYGYTF
TRBJ1-6 | - | TRBV4-3 | CASSQGGEGKFTLHF
TRBJ2-2 | once | TRBV10-3 | CAIRRFSGGRVNTGELFF
TRBJ1-5 | - | TRBV12-3/TRBV12-4 | CASTAYSNQPQHF
TRBJ2-7 | - | TRBV5-4 | CASSSQGTKSYEQYF
TRBJ2-1 | once | TRBV2 | CASRRGRAESYNEQFF
TRBJ2-3 | - | TRBV5-1 | CASSSELRTQYF
TRBJ2-1 | once | TRBV27 | CASSLRTSGSVGNEQFF
TRBJ2-3 | - | TRBV18 | CASSPPSADTQYF
TRBJ2-1 | - | TRBV5-1 | CASRPTGSEQFF
TRBJ1-3 | - | TRBV18 | CASLSGVGNTIYF
TRBJ2-1 | - | TRBV6-5 | CASSYGTSGIGQRFF
TRBJ1-4 | - | TRBV2 | CASSRRGNEKLFF
TRBJ1-6 | - | TRBV9 | CASSVRGAPVGGLHF
TRBJ1-2 | - | TRBV7-9 | CASSPAGGAGGGYTF
TRBJ2-1 | - | TRBV4-1 | CASSQDRGGSYNEQFF
TRBJ2-5 | - | TRBV6-6 | CASSYPGQGSETQYF
TRBJ1-2 | - | TRBV9 | CASTQTGGSGYTF
TRBJ2-3 | once | TRBV2 | CASSERGMGTDTQYF
TRBJ1-3 | - | TRBV2 | CASRGTAGNTIYF
TRBJ2-6 | - | TRBV9 | CASSDRTGDYSGANVLTF
TRBJ1-2 | - | TRBV2 | CASSEGGAGAYGYTF
TRBJ2-4 | - | TRBV2 | CASSLTLDNSQYF
TRBJ2-3 | - | TRBV28 | CASSPTQGVGTDTQYF
TRBJ1-1 | few | TRBV14 | CASSLGQDLILNTEAFF
TRBJ2-3 | - | TRBV2 | CATTETTTSTDTQYF
TRBJ2-3 | - | TRBV27 | CASSTPVTDTQYF
TRBJ1-2 | - | TRBV7-9 | CASSTDRWNGYTF
TRBJ1-2 | - | TRBV28 | CASSLPLQDYGYTF
TRBJ1-2 | - | TRBV11-2 | CASSLGFREGFGYTF
TRBJ1-1 | few | TRBV9 | CASLYLGAGNTEAFF
TRBJ2-1 | once | TRBV6-6 | CASLTGTGHNEQFF
TRBJ2-7 | - | TRBV7-2 | CASSPSGRSYEQYF
TRBJ2-5 | - | TRBV7-9 | CASSLTSGQETQYF
TRBJ1-2 | - | TRBV12-3/TRBV12-4 | CASSFTGDGYTF
TRBJ2-1 | - | TRBV21-1 | CASSKALWDLAGGDMVKFF
TRBJ1-2 | - | TRBV29-1 | CSVVYRGGYGYTF
TRBJ1-1 | - | TRBV2 | CASSAGQGAEAFF
TRBJ2-4 | - | TRBV28 | CASSGIGGVAKNIQYF
TRBJ2-7 | - | TRBV5-1 | CASSLRPGQGMDEQYF
TRBJ1-5 | - | TRBV28 | CASSFPGQGNQPQHF
TRBJ1-3 | - | TRBV28 | CASANPAGTIYF